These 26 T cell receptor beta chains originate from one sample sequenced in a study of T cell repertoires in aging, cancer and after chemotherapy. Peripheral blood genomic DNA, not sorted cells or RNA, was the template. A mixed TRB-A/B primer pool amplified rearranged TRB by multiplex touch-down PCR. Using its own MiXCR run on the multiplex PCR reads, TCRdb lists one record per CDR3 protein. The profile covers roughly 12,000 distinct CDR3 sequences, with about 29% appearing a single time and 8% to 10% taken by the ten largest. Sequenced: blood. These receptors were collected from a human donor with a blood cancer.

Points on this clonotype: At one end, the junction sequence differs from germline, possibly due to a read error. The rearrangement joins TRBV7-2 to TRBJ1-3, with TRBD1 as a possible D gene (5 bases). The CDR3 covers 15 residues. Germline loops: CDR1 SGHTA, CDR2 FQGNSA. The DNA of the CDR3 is TGTGCCAGCAGCTTGAGACAGAGCTCTGTAAACACCATATATTTT. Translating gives CASSLRQSSVNTIYF.

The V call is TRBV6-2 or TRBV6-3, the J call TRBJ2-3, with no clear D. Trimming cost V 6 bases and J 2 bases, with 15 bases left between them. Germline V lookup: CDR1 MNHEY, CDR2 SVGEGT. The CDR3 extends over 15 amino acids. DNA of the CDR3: TGTGCCAGCAGCGCGGCCCGAACCCACACAGATACGCAGTATTTT. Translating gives CASSAARTHTDTQYF.

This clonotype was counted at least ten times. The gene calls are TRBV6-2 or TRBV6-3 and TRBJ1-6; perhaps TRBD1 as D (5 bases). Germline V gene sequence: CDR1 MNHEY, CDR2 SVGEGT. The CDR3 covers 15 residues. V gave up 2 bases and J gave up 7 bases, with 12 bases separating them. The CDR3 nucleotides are TGTGCCAGCAGTTACGATCGGGGGAAAAATTCACCCCTCCACTTT. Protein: CASSYDRGKNSPLHF.

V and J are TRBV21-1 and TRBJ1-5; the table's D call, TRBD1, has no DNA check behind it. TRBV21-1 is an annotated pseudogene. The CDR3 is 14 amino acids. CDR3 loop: CASSKQGSNQPQHF. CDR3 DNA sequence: TGTGCCAGCAGCAAACAGGGGTCCAATCAGCCCCAGCATTTT.

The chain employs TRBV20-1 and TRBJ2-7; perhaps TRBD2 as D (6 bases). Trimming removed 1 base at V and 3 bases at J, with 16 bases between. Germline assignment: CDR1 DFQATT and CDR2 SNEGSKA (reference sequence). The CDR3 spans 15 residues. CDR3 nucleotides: TGCAGTGCTAGAGGGGTCGGGAGCACCATCTACGAGCAGTACGTC. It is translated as CSARGVGSTIYEQYV.

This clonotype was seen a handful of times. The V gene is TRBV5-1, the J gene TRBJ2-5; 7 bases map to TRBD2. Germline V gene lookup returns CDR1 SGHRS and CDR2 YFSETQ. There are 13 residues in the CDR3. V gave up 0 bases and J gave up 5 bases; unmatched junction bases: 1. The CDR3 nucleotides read TGCGCCAGCAGCTTGGGTAGCGGGGAGACCCAGTACTTC. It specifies CASSLGSGETQYF.

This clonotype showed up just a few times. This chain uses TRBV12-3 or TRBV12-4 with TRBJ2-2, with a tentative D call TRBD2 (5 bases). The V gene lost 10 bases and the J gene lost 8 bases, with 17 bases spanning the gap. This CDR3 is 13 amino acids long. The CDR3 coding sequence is TGTGCCACCCTGGGAGCCCTAGTTGGGGAGCTGTTTTTT. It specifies CATLGALVGELFF.

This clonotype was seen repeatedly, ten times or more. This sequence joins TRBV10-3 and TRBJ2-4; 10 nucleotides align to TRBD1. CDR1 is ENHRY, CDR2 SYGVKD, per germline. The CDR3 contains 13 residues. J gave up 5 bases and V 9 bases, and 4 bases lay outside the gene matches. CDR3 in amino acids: CAIGQGVQNIQYF. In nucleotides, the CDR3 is TGTGCCATTGGACAGGGGGTTCAAAACATTCAGTACTTC.

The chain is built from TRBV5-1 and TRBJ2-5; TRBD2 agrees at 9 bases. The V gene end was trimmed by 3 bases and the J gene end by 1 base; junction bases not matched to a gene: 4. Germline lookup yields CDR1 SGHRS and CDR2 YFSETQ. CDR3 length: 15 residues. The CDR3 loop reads CASSWSSGTQETQYF. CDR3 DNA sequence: TGCGCCAGCAGCTGGTCTAGCGGGACCCAAGAGACCCAGTACTTC.

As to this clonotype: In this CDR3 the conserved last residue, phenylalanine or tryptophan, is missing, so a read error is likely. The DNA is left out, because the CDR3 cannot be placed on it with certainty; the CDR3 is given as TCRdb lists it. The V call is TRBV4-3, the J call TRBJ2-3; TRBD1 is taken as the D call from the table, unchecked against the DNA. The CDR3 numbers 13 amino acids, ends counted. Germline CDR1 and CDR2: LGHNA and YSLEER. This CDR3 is CASSQDTQGALSV.

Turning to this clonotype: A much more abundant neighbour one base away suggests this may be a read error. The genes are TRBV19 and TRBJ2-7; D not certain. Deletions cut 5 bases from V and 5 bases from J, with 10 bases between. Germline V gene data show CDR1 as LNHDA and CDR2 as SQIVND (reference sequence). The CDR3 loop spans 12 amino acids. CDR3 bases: TGTGCCAGTAGTCAGCAGTCGAACGAGCAGTACTTC. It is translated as CASSQQSNEQYF.

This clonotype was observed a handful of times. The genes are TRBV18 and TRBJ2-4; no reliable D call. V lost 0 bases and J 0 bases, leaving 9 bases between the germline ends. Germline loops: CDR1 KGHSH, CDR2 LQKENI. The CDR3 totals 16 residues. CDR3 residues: CASSPPSGLAKNIQYF. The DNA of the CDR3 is TGTGCCAGCTCACCACCGTCAGGCTTAGCCAAAAACATTCAGTACTTC.

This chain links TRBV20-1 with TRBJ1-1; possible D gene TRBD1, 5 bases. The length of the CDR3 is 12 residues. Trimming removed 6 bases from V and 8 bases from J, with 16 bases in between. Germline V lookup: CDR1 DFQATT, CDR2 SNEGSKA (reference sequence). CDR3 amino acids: CSAPSRAGEAFF. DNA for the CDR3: TGCAGTGCCCCTTCGAGGGCAGGGGAAGCTTTCTTT.

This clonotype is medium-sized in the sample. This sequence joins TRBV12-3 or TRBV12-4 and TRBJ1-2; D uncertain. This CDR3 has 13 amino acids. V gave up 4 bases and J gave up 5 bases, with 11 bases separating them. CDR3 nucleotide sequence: TGTGCCAGCAGTTCCGGGGTGGGGTATGGCTACACCTTC. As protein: CASSSGVGYGYTF.

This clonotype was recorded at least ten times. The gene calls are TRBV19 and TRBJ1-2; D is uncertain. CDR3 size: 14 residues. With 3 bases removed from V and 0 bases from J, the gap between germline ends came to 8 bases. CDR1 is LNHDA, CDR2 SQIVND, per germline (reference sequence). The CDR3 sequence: CASSISNTNYGYTF. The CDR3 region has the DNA TGTGCCAGTAGTATCAGCAATACTAACTATGGCTACACCTTC. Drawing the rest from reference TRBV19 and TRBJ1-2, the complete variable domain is DGGITQSPKYLFRKEGQNVTLSCEQNLNHDAMYWYRQDPGQGLRLIYYSQIVNDFQKGDIAEGYSVSREKKESFPLTVTSAQKNPTAFYLCASSISNTNYGYTFGSGTRLTVV.

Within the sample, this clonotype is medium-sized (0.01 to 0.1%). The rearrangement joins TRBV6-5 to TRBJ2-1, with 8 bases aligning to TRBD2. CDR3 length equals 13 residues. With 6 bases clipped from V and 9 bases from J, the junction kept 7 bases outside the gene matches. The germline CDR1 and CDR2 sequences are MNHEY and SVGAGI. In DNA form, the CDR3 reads TGTGCCAGCAGCGTTATAGCGGGAAGTGAGCAGTTCTTC. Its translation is CASSVIAGSEQFF.

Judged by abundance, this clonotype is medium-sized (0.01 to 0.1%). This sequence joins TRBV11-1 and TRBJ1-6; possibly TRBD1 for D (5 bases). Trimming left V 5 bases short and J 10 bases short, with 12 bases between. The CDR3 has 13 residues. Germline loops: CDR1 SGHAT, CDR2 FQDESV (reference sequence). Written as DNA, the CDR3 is TGTGCCAGCAGCCCTTCAGGGCGATCACCCCTCCACTTT. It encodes CASSPSGRSPLHF.

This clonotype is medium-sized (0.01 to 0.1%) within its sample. CDR3 in amino acids: CASSDPGRYTF. In DNA form, the CDR3 reads TGTGCCAGTAGCGATCCCGGCCGCTACACCTTC. The chain couples TRBV19 to TRBJ1-2; no clear D gene. V was clipped by 6 bases and J by 9 bases, with 11 bases between them. This CDR3 is 11 amino acids long. Per germline, CDR1 LNHDA and CDR2 SQIVND (reference sequence).

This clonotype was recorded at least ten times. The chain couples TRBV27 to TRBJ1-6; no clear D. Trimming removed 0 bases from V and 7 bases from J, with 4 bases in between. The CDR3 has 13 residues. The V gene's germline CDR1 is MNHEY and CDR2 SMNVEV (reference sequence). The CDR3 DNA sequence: TGTGCCAGCAGTTTATCAAGGAATTCACCCCTCCACTTT. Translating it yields CASSLSRNSPLHF.

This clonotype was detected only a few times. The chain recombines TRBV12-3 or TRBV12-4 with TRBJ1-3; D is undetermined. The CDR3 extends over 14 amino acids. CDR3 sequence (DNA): TGTGCGAGTGAAACCGGAACCTCTGGAAACACCATATATTTT. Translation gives CASETGTSGNTIYF.

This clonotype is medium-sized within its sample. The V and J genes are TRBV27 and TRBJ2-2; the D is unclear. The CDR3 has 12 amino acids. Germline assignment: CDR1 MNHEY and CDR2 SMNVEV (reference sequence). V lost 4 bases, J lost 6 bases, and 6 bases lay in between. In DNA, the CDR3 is TGTGCCAGCAGTTGGCCGGCCGGGGAGCTGTTTTTT. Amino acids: CASSWPAGELFF.

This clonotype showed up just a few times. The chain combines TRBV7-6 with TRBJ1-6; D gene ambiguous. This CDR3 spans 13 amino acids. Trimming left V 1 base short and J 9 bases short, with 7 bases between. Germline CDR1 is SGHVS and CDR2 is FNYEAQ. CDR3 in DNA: TGTGCCAGCAGCTTAGAGGATGGTTCACCCCTCCACTTT. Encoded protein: CASSLEDGSPLHF.

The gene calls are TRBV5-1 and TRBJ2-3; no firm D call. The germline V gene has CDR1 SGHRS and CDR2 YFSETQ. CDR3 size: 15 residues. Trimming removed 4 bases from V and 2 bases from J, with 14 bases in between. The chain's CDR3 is CASSTMVQDTDTQYF. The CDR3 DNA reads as TGCGCCAGCAGCACAATGGTGCAGGACACAGATACGCAGTATTTT.

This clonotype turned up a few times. The CDR3 loop is CASSYPVGYNEQFF. The CDR3 DNA sequence: TGTGCCAGCAGTTACCCAGTTGGCTACAATGAGCAGTTCTTC. V is TRBV6-2 or TRBV6-3 and J is TRBJ2-1; D ambiguous. The CDR3 consists of 14 residues. Germline assignment: CDR1 MNHEY and CDR2 SVGEGT. With 2 bases removed from V and 3 bases from J, the gap between germline ends came to 8 bases.

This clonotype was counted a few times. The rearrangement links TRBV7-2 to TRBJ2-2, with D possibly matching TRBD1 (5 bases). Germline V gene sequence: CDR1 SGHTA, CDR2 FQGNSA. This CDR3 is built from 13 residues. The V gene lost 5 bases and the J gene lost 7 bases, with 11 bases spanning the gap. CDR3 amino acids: CASSPGFIGELFF. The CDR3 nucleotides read TGTGCCAGCAGCCCAGGGTTCATCGGGGAGCTGTTTTTT. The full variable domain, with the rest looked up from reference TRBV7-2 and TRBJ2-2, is GAGVSQSPSNKVTEKGKDVELRCDPISGHTALYWYRQSLGQGLEFLIYFQGNSAPDKSGLPSDRFSAERTGGSVSTLTIQRTQQEDSAVYLCASSPGFIGELFFGEGSRLTVL.

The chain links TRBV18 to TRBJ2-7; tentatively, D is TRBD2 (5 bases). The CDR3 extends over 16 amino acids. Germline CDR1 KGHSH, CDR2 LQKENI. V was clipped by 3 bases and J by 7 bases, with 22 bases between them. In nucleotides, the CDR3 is TGTGCCAGCTCACCCTACGAGGGTCTCGGCTCTTTAGAGCAGTACTTC. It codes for CASSPYEGLGSLEQYF.